These 18 T cell receptor beta chains share one sample of origin, sequenced in a study of cytomegalovirus exposure and HLA in healthy donors. 60 Vbeta and 13 Jbeta primers were used in PCR. Assay used: immunoSEQ multiplex PCR; TCRdb lists only in-frame clones, some missing. The sample has about 120,000 clones, roughly 80% seen once. The sequencing sample was made of PBMCs. The receptors here all came from a young man in good health and CMV-seronegative.

The chain has TRBV7-9 and TRBJ2-5, with 9 bases lining up with TRBD1. Matching the DNA end better, TRBJ2-7 makes the J call doubtful. Germline CDR1 reads SEHNR; CDR2 reads FQNEAQ (reference sequence). This CDR3 contains 14 residues. CDR3 protein: CASSLGGQGYEQYF. CDR3 DNA sequence: TGTGCCAGCAGCTTAGGGGGACAGGGATACGAGCAGTACTTC.

This clone came up once. In DNA, the CDR3 is TGTGCCACCGTAGCTAGCGGGGGGCCATCCTACAATGAGCAGTTCTTC. Its translation: CATVASGGPSYNEQFF. V is TRBV28 and J is TRBJ2-1, with TRBD2 identical over 11 bases. Germline CDR1 is MDHEN and CDR2 is SYDVKM. The ends lost 10 bases at V and 1 base at J; junction bases unmatched: 9. The CDR3 is 16 amino acids.

This sequence joins TRBV18 and TRBJ2-7; 7 bases agree with TRBD1. Per the germline V gene, CDR1 is KGHSH and CDR2 is LQKENI. The V and J ends lost 2 bases and 6 bases, in that order; junction bases with no gene match: 7. This CDR3 is built from 14 residues. Here the CDR3 DNA reads TGTGCCAGCTCACCAAGGACAGGAGACCGCGAGCAGTACTTC. As protein: CASSPRTGDREQYF.

The chain employs TRBV5-4 and TRBJ2-1, with 8 positions matching TRBD1. CDR1 is SGHNT and CDR2 is YYREEE in the germline V gene (reference sequence). The V and J ends lost 6 bases and 6 bases, in that order; junction bases with no gene match: 11. This CDR3 has 15 residues. CDR3 sequence (DNA): TGTGCCAGCAACACAGGGGCCAGGGGGCCCAATGAGCAGTTCTTC. Translated: CASNTGARGPNEQFF.

The chain employs TRBV5-1 and TRBJ2-2, with TRBD2 as a possible D gene (5 bases). The germline V and J ends were trimmed by 0 bases and 0 bases, with 12 bases remaining between them. Germline V gives CDR1 SGHRS, CDR2 YFSETQ. The CDR3 is made up of 17 amino acids. The CDR3 DNA follows: TGCGCCAGCAGCTTGGCCTGGCGGGCTGCGAACACCGGGGAGCTGTTTTTT. The encoded protein is CASSLAWRAANTGELFF.

This clone came up a few times. Mismatch with germline at one junction end may stem from a read error. This chain connects TRBV10-1 to TRBJ2-6, with a weak D call TRBD1 (5 bases). Looked up from germline, CDR1 is WNHNN and CDR2 is SYGVQD (reference sequence). The CDR3 sequence is 17 residues long. The CDR3 DNA follows: TGCGCCAGCAGCGAACGACGTAGCCTCTCTGGGGCCAACGGCCTGACTTTC. Protein product: CASSERRSLSGANGLTF.

The chain carries TRBV5-1 and TRBJ1-3; 11 bases are shared with TRBD1. V trimming: 0 bases; J trimming: 0 bases; junction bases outside the gene matches: 5. The CDR3 has 18 residues. Per the germline V gene, CDR1 is SGHRS and CDR2 is YFSETQ. This CDR3 reads CASSLDGTGGYSGNTIYF. DNA of the CDR3: TGCGCCAGCAGCTTGGACGGGACAGGGGGATACTCTGGAAACACCATATATTTT.

The chain's CDR3 is CSVGQGLGQYF. The CDR3 DNA is TGCAGCGTTGGACAGGGTCTTGGGCAGTACTTC. The chain links TRBV29-1 to TRBJ2-7; 7 bases agree with TRBD1. Germline lookup yields CDR1 SQVTM and CDR2 ANQGSEA. The CDR3 totals 11 residues. Trimming took 4 bases from V and 9 from J; bases not matched to a gene: 6.

This chain links TRBV10-2 with TRBJ1-5; TRBD1 is a possible D gene (5 bases). The CDR3 covers 17 residues. Germline V gene lookup returns CDR1 WSHSY and CDR2 SAAADI. The V end lost 0 bases, the J end lost 0 bases, and 12 bases lay between the germline ends. The CDR3 bases are TGCGCCAGCAGTGAGTCGCCTCAGGGAACTAGCAATCAGCCCCAGCATTTT. Its protein product is CASSESPQGTSNQPQHF.

The CDR3 is CASSVRGTNYGYTF. CDR3 DNA: TGTGCCAGCAGCGTTAGGGGAACTAACTATGGCTACACCTTC. The V gene is TRBV9, the J gene TRBJ1-2, with D perhaps TRBD1 (5 bases). The length of the CDR3 is 14 residues. The V end lost 2 bases, the J end lost 0 bases, and 8 bases lay between the germline ends. Germline V gene sequence: CDR1 SGDLS, CDR2 YYNGEE.

The genes are TRBV19 and TRBJ1-2, with TRBD1 matching over 9 bases. J gave up 8 bases and V 5 bases, and 3 bases lay outside the gene matches. Germline values: CDR1 LNHDA, CDR2 SQIVND (reference sequence). The CDR3 is made up of 12 amino acids. The CDR3: CASSVTGGGYTF. CDR3 coding DNA: TGTGCCAGTAGTGTCACAGGGGGCGGCTACACCTTC.

This clone came up a few times. The rearrangement links TRBV27 to TRBJ1-6; D uncertain. The CDR3 spans 13 residues. Germline values: CDR1 MNHEY, CDR2 SMNVEV (reference sequence). The V end lost 8 bases, the J end lost 12 bases, and 17 bases lay between the germline ends. The CDR3 is CASGPSGVGPLHF. The DNA for the CDR3 is TGTGCCAGCGGACCGAGCGGGGTAGGACCCCTCCACTTT.

The chain uses TRBV27 and TRBJ1-1; the D gene is possibly TRBD1 (6 bases). Germline lookup yields CDR1 MNHEY and CDR2 SMNVEV (reference sequence). The CDR3 extends over 14 amino acids. Trimming took 4 bases from V and 4 from J, leaving 13 bases between them. Here the CDR3 DNA reads TGTGCCAGCAGTTGGGGGCGCAGGTTCACTGAAGCTTTCTTT. It is translated as CASSWGRRFTEAFF.

The chain joins TRBV7-2 to TRBJ1-2; 7 positions match TRBD1. The V segment lost 7 bases and the J segment 0 bases; nucleotides outside the gene matches: 5. CDR3 size: 14 residues. Germline V CDR1 and CDR2: SGHTA, FQGNSA. The DNA of the CDR3 is TGTGCCAGCACCCGGGACAGTTCTAACTATGGCTACACCTTC. Translated, it gives CASTRDSSNYGYTF.

The table lists this clone with a count of one. This chain links TRBV11-2 with TRBJ2-7, with TRBD2 matching over 7 bases. Germline V gives CDR1 SGHAT, CDR2 FQNNGV. The CDR3 spans 15 residues. J lost 2 bases, V lost 5 bases, and 9 bases had no gene match. The CDR3, as DNA: TGTGCCAGCAGCAAGGGCAGCGGGGCTCCCTACGAGCAGTACTTC. As protein: CASSKGSGAPYEQYF.

The chain carries TRBV11-2 and TRBJ1-1; D gene ambiguous. The V end lost 1 base, the J end lost 1 base, and 10 bases lay between the germline ends. Germline loops: CDR1 SGHAT, CDR2 FQNNGV. CDR3 size: 15 residues. CDR3 residues: CASSLVRGKNTEAFF. Here the CDR3 DNA reads TGTGCCAGCAGCTTAGTGCGGGGAAAGAACACTGAAGCTTTCTTT.

The chain employs TRBV2 and TRBJ1-4, with 8 bases that match TRBD1. CDR1 is SNHLY, CDR2 FYNNEI, per germline. J was trimmed by 4 bases and V by 7 bases; bases with no gene match: 2. This CDR3 has 13 residues. CDR3 bases: TGTGCCAGCATGGACAGGGATAATGAAAAACTGTTTTTT. It translates to CASMDRDNEKLFF.

In DNA, the CDR3 is TGCGCCAGCAGCGTCGGACAGGCTTACGAGCAGTACTTC. As protein: CASSVGQAYEQYF. This chain links TRBV5-1 with TRBJ2-7, with 7 bases aligning to TRBD1. CDR3 size: 13 residues. With 4 bases clipped from V and 4 bases from J, the junction kept 5 bases outside the gene matches. Germline values: CDR1 SGHRS, CDR2 YFSETQ. Drawing the rest from reference TRBV5-1 and TRBJ2-7, the complete variable domain is KAGVTQTPRYLIKTRGQQVTLSCSPISGHRSVSWYQQTPGQGLQFLFEYFSETQRNKGNFPGRFSGRQFSNSRSEMNVSTLELGDSALYLCASSVGQAYEQYFGPGTRLTVT.